This T cell receptor (beta chain) was recorded in a study of radiotherapy plus CTLA-4 blockade in lung cancer. Germline CDR1 and CDR2: LNHDA and SQIVND (reference sequence). With V trimmed by 1 base and J by 2 bases, 12 bases remained unmatched. The CDR3 sequence is 19 residues long. Remarks on this clone: Its target is unknown.

This table comes from immunoSEQ multiplex PCR, and its TCRdb copy is limited to in-frame clones, with some not included. The data show some 40,000 clones, roughly three quarters seen once. Overall study results and limits: Blood-borne expansion of tumor-derived TCR clones followed radiotherapy plus ipilimumab.

The material sequenced was peripheral blood, taken from a patient treated with radiotherapy plus ipilimumab. The clonotype originates from a human donor with non-small cell lung cancer whose response to radiotherapy plus ipilimumab could not be evaluated. V and J are TRBV19 and TRBJ1-5; 9 positions match TRBD1. The CDR3 DNA sequence: TGTGCCAGTAGTATAGGAACGGGACAGGGAAGTTTGGGCAATCAGCCCCAGCATTTT. Translated, it gives CASSIGTGQGSLGNQPQHF.